This TCR beta chain was obtained from a study of T-cell memory formation after mild COVID-19. This CDR3 spans 18 amino acids. Germline-derived CDR1 and CDR2 are MNHEY and SMNVEV (reference sequence). Trimming took 10 bases from V and 8 from J; bases not matched to a gene: 26. TCRdb re-called the 5' RACE reads through MiXCR, storing one row per CDR3 protein. The sample has 210,000 or so distinct CDR3 sequences; about 11% are singletons. The source material was PBMCs or a T cell subset sorted from them (not recorded which). V and J are TRBV27 and TRBJ1-2, with 9 positions matching TRBD1. This TCR was recovered from a man between 18 and 35 years old who had mild COVID-19 (a few samples of this study predate the infection). Cell type and time point are not known. The CDR3 nucleotides read TGTGCCACCTTTTCGATCGGTATCCCCCGGGGACAGGGCTACGGCTACACCTTC. It specifies CATFSIGIPRGQGYGYTF.